This T cell receptor beta chain was profiled in a study of blood T cell repertoires in COVID-19. The table lists this clone with a count of one. Using immunoSEQ multiplex PCR, the repertoire was profiled, and TCRdb retains in-frame clones only, with some absent. The sample shows under 250,000 clones, 80% to 95% of them seen only once. The CDR3 loop spans 16 amino acids. Germline V gene sequence: CDR1 SGHTA, CDR2 FQGNSA. Trimming stripped 5 bases from V and 0 bases from J, with 16 bases between. The chain couples TRBV7-2 to TRBJ1-2, with D maybe TRBD1 (6 bases). The receptor comes from a man in his sixties with COVID-19, enrolled during active disease. The source material was peripheral blood. CDR3 in amino acids: CASSPRWGPANYGYTF. As DNA, the CDR3 is TGTGCCAGCAGCCCCCGATGGGGGCCAGCTAACTATGGCTACACCTTC.